This T cell receptor (beta chain) was profiled in a study of T cell responses to AZD1222 COVID-19 vaccine. Whole-study results and caveats: Donors were largely white British and mainly female; clonal diversity was possibly underestimated. At study baseline, merely a handful of AZD1222 recipients were seropositive.

The method was immunoSEQ multiplex PCR; TCRdb's version includes in-frame clones alone and lacks a portion of them. Here the sample spans around 59,000 clones, nearly 90% being singletons. In regard to this clone: Its antigen is still unknown.

Trimming took 6 bases from V and 6 from J; bases not matched to a gene: 6. The germline V gene encodes CDR1 LNHDA and CDR2 SQIVND (reference sequence). The CDR3 has 15 amino acids. This sequence was found in an adult who received the AZD1222 COVID-19 vaccine. The chain combines TRBV19 with TRBJ2-3; 13 bases fit TRBD2. Material: peripheral blood, obtained 28 days after the second AZD1222 dose. CDR3 sequence: CASRLAGGRPDTQYF. In nucleotides, the CDR3 is TGTGCCAGTAGACTAGCGGGGGGGCGTCCGGATACGCAGTATTTT.